The 23 T cell receptor beta chains presented below share a single source sample, sequenced in a study of blood T cell repertoires in COVID-19. Sequenced by immunoSEQ multiplex PCR; TCRdb stores in-frame clones only, minus some. Of hundreds of thousands of clones in the sample, more than 75% are singletons; the top ten hold 0.99%. What was sequenced was peripheral blood. Source of these receptors: a woman aged 40 to 55 who had recovered from COVID-19.

As DNA, the CDR3 is TGTGCCAGCAGCTTGGAGGGGGCGCATTCACCCCTCCACTTT. It yields the protein CASSLEGAHSPLHF. The chain employs TRBV5-5 and TRBJ1-6; the match to TRBD1 covers 7 bases. The CDR3 has 14 residues. V lost 0 bases and J lost 8; bases outside the gene matches: 2. CDR1 is SGHKS, CDR2 YYEKEE, per germline (reference sequence). Variable domain in full (rest from reference TRBV5-5 and TRBJ1-6): DAGVTQSPTHLIKTRGQQVTLRCSPISGHKSVSWYQQVLGQGPQFIFQYYEKEERGRGNFPDRFSARQFPNYSSELNVNALLLGDSALYLCASSLEGAHSPLHFGNGTRLTVT.

V gene TRBV15 combines with J gene TRBJ1-2, with a tentative D call TRBD1 (5 bases). The CDR3 runs to 14 residues. Germline CDR1 and CDR2: LNHNV and YYDKDF (reference sequence). Trimming stripped 5 bases from V and 8 bases from J, with 18 bases between. The CDR3 sequence is CATSPGGSPLGYTF. For the CDR3, the DNA is TGTGCCACCAGCCCCGGGGGGAGCCCCCTCGGCTACACCTTC.

This CDR3 is CASSRDGTSGTETQYF. Here the CDR3 DNA reads TGTGCCAGCAGCAGAGACGGGACTAGCGGGACAGAGACCCAGTACTTC. The chain is built from TRBV5-4 and TRBJ2-5, with 13 bases that match TRBD2. The CDR3 runs to 16 residues. V lost 4 bases and J lost 4; bases outside the gene matches: 7. Per the germline V gene, CDR1 is SGHNT and CDR2 is YYREEE (reference sequence).

CDR3 DNA sequence: TGCGCCAGCAGCTTGGGTCAGGGGTACCAAGAGACCCAGTACTTC. It encodes CASSLGQGYQETQYF. The chain couples TRBV5-1 to TRBJ2-5; a weak D match, TRBD1 (6 bases). The CDR3 contains 15 residues. Trimming left V 0 bases short and J 0 bases short, with 9 bases between. Germline lookup yields CDR1 SGHRS and CDR2 YFSETQ.

This chain connects TRBV6-2 or TRBV6-3 to TRBJ1-2, with D hard to call. Germline CDR1 MNHEY, CDR2 SVGEGT. V lost 6 bases and J 3 bases, leaving 11 bases between the germline ends. CDR3 size: 13 residues. CDR3 sequence: CASSLVSDYGYTF. DNA of the CDR3: TGTGCCAGCAGCCTCGTCTCGGACTATGGCTACACCTTC.

The chain carries TRBV4-2 and TRBJ1-2; D might be TRBD1 (6 bases). Deletions cut 0 bases from V and 8 bases from J, with 16 bases between. Germline CDR1 and CDR2: LGHNA and YNFKEQ. This CDR3 is built from 15 residues. The CDR3 sequence is CASSQEGGGGAGYTF. The CDR3 nucleotides are TGTGCCAGCAGCCAAGAGGGTGGCGGGGGCGCGGGCTACACCTTC.

This chain links TRBV11-2 with TRBJ2-4; 7 bases match TRBD1. With 6 bases clipped from V and 1 base from J, the junction kept 3 bases outside the gene matches. CDR1 and CDR2 from the germline V gene are SGHAT and FQNNGV. The CDR3 is made up of 14 amino acids. This CDR3 is CASRPTGAKNIQYF. CDR3 coding DNA: TGTGCCAGCAGACCGACAGGGGCCAAAAACATTCAGTACTTC.

The gene calls are TRBV7-8 and TRBJ2-1; 7 nucleotides match TRBD2. V lost 5 bases to trimming and J lost 1 base; unmatched junction nucleotides: 8. CDR3 size: 16 residues. Germline CDR1 and CDR2: SGHVS and FQNEAQ. Written as DNA, the CDR3 is TGTGCCAGCAGCCCTGTACAGCGGGGATCCTACAATGAGCAGTTCTTC. It encodes CASSPVQRGSYNEQFF.

This sequence joins TRBV7-8 and TRBJ2-5; 8 bases map to TRBD2. The germline V gene has CDR1 SGHVS and CDR2 FQNEAQ. V dropped 1 base and J dropped 10; count of bases not matched to a gene: 17. The CDR3 is 17 residues long. This chain's CDR3 is CASSLGASGPLRWGQYF. CDR3 DNA: TGTGCCAGCAGCTTAGGGGCTAGCGGGCCCTTGAGGTGGGGCCAGTACTTC.

This clone was counted a single time. V and J are TRBV7-2 and TRBJ2-1; D uncertain. Looked up from germline, CDR1 is SGHTA and CDR2 is FQGNSA. CDR3 size: 12 residues. The V end lost 5 bases, the J end lost 9 bases, and 11 bases lay between the germline ends. CDR3 loop: CASSRIGGEQFF. The DNA of the CDR3 is TGTGCCAGCAGCCGAATCGGCGGTGAGCAGTTCTTC. Filled out from reference TRBV7-2 and TRBJ2-1, the complete variable domain reads GAGVSQSPSNKVTEKGKDVELRCDPISGHTALYWYRQSLGQGLEFLIYFQGNSAPDKSGLPSDRFSAERTGGSVSTLTIQRTQQEDSAVYLCASSRIGGEQFFGPGTRLTVL.

V is TRBV5-6 and J is TRBJ1-5; D possibly corresponds to TRBD1 (6 bases). Germline values: CDR1 SGHDT, CDR2 YYEEEE. The V end lost 0 bases, the J end lost 5 bases, and 12 bases lay between the germline ends. The CDR3 spans 15 residues. CDR3 protein: CASSLVGAGDQPQHF. In nucleotides, the CDR3 is TGTGCCAGCAGCTTGGTGGGGGCAGGGGATCAGCCCCAGCATTTT.

This chain connects TRBV12-3 or TRBV12-4 to TRBJ1-1; D is unclear. There are 12 residues in the CDR3. Deletions cut 6 bases from V and 4 bases from J, with 9 bases between. CDR3 in DNA: TGTGCCAGCAGGGCCCGGGGCACTGAAGCTTTCTTT. Its protein is CASRARGTEAFF.

The V gene is TRBV6-1, the J gene TRBJ2-7, with 8 bases fitting TRBD1. With V trimmed by 6 bases and J by 4 bases, 8 bases remained unmatched. The CDR3 runs 14 residues. Germline loops: CDR1 MNHNS, CDR2 SASEGT. This chain's CDR3 is CASSQGTGPYEQYF. The CDR3 DNA sequence: TGTGCCAGCAGCCAAGGGACAGGACCTTACGAGCAGTACTTC.

The V gene is TRBV11-3, the J gene TRBJ1-3, with 9 bases aligning to TRBD1. The CDR3 runs 17 residues. J was trimmed by 6 bases and V by 0 bases; bases with no gene match: 9. Germline CDR1 reads SGHNT; CDR2 reads YENEEA. CDR3 in DNA: TGTGCCAGCAGCTTAGACCCACAGGGGGCGCTGGAAAACACCATATATTTT. This encodes CASSLDPQGALENTIYF.

The genes are TRBV6-5 and TRBJ2-3, with a tentative D call TRBD1 (6 bases). The CDR3 has 11 amino acids. Germline V lookup: CDR1 MNHEY, CDR2 SVGAGI. V lost 6 bases, J lost 14 bases, and 15 bases lay in between. The CDR3 bases are TGTGCCAGCAGGGACAGAGATGTCCGGTATTTT. As protein: CASRDRDVRYF.

The chain links TRBV7-9 to TRBJ2-7, with TRBD2 matching over 9 bases. Per germline, CDR1 SEHNR and CDR2 FQNEAQ (reference sequence). The ends lost 5 bases at V and 0 bases at J; junction bases unmatched: 5. CDR3 size: 15 residues. DNA of the CDR3: TGTGCCAGCAGCCCCCGGACTAGCGCCTCCTACGAGCAGTACTTC. Translated, it gives CASSPRTSASYEQYF.

J is TRBJ1-2 and V is TRBV4-2; D is undetermined. From germline, CDR1 is LGHNA and CDR2 YNFKEQ. The CDR3 extends over 14 amino acids. V was cut by 0 bases and J by 2 bases, with 7 bases left in between. In DNA, the CDR3 is TGTGCCAGCAGCCAAGATATCGGGAACTATGGCTACACCTTC. Translating it yields CASSQDIGNYGYTF.

The J gene is TRBJ1-4, the V gene TRBV6-6; D possibly corresponds to TRBD1 (5 bases). The CDR3 is 11 amino acids. The germline V gene has CDR1 MNHNY and CDR2 SVGAGI (reference sequence). The ends were cut back, 6 bases at V and 14 bases at J, with 13 bases in the middle. This CDR3 is CASRSGSGLFF. The CDR3 coding sequence is TGTGCCAGCAGATCAGGGTCGGGTCTGTTTTTT.

This clone has more than one count but fewer than ten. This chain connects TRBV12-3 or TRBV12-4 to TRBJ2-1; weak D call: TRBD2 (5 bases). Trimming pared 1 base from V and 4 bases from J, leaving 5 bases between. This CDR3 has 13 residues. CDR3 in DNA: TGTGCCAGCAGTTTAGGGACTTACAATGAGCAGTTCTTC. This codes for CASSLGTYNEQFF.

V usage is TRBV18 and J usage is TRBJ1-4; the match to TRBD1 covers 7 bases. V lost 3 bases, J lost 4 bases, and 2 bases stayed unmatched. The germline V gene has CDR1 KGHSH and CDR2 LQKENI. This CDR3 is built from 14 residues. CDR3 nucleotide sequence: TGTGCCAGCTCACCGGGACAGCATAATGAAAAACTGTTTTTT. This sequence encodes CASSPGQHNEKLFF.

The chain combines TRBV21-1 with TRBJ2-7; the table's D call, TRBD1, has no DNA check behind it. TRBV21-1 has pseudogene status. The CDR3 runs 14 residues. In DNA form, the CDR3 reads TGTGCCAGCAGCAGCGGACAGGGGTGGTACGAGCAGTACGTC. This codes for CASSSGQGWYEQYV.

V and J are TRBV5-4 and TRBJ2-1; 7 bases fit TRBD2. Germline-derived CDR1 and CDR2 are SGHNT and YYREEE (reference sequence). V was pared by 5 bases and J by 9 bases, with 17 bases of the junction left unmatched. The CDR3 sequence is 16 residues long. The CDR3 region is CASRDPWGEGPAEQFF. CDR3 coding DNA: TGTGCCAGCAGGGACCCGTGGGGGGAGGGCCCAGCTGAGCAGTTCTTC.

The genes are TRBV21-1 and TRBJ1-1. TRBV21-1 is designated a pseudogene. This CDR3 has 16 amino acids. The CDR3 DNA sequence: TGTGCCAGCAGCAAAGGGCCCCCGGGAAGGTGGACTGAAGCTTTCTTT. Its protein is CASSKGPPGRWTEAFF.